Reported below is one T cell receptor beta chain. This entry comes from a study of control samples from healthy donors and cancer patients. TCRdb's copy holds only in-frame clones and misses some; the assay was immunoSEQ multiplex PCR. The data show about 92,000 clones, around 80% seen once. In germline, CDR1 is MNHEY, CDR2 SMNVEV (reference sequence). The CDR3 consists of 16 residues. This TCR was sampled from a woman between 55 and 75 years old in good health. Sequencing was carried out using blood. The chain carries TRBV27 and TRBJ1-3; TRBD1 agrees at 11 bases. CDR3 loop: CASDRGQEGGGDTIYF. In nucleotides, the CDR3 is TGTGCGTCGGACAGGGGGCAAGAGGGGGGAGGTGACACCATATATTTT.